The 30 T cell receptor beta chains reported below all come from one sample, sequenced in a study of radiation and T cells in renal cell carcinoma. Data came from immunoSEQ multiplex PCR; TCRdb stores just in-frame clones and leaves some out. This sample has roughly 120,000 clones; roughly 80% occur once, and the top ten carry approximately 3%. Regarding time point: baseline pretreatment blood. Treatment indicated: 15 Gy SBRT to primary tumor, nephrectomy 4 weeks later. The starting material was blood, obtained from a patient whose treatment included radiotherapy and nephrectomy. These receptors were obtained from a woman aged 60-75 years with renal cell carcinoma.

The CDR3 spells CASNPNRGGQPQHF. The CDR3 coding sequence is TGTGCCAGTAATCCTAACAGGGGTGGCCAGCCCCAGCATTTT. The chain has TRBV19 and TRBJ1-5, with 7 bases identical to TRBD1. The CDR3 consists of 14 residues. Trimming at V came to 7 bases and at J to 7 bases, leaving 10 bases not matched to a gene. Germline V lookup: CDR1 LNHDA, CDR2 SQIVND (reference sequence).

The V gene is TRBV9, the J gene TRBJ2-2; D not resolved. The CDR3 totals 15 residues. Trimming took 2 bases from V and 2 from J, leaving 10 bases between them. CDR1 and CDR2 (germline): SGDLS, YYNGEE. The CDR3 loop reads CASSVRGLNTGELFF. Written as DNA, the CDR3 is TGTGCCAGCAGCGTCCGCGGTCTCAACACCGGGGAGCTGTTTTTT.

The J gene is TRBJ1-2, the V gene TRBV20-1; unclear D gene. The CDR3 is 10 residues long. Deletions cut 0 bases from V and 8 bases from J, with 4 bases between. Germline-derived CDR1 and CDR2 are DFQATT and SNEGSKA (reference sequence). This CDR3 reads CSAREGGYTF. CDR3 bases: TGCAGTGCTAGAGAAGGCGGCTACACCTTC.

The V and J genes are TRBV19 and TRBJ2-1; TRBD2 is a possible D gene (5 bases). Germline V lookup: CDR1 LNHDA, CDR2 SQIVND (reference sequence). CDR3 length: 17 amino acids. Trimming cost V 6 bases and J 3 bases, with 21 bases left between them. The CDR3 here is CASSPQSGFAGYNEQFF. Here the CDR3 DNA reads TGTGCCAGTAGCCCCCAGTCGGGTTTCGCGGGCTACAATGAGCAGTTCTTC.

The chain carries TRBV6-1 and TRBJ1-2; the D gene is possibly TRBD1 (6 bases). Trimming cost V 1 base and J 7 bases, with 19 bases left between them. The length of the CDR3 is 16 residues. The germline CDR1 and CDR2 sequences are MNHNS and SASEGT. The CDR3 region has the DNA TGTGCCAGCAGTGAAGAAACAGGGAGGCGGATAGGTGGCTACACCTTC. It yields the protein CASSEETGRRIGGYTF.

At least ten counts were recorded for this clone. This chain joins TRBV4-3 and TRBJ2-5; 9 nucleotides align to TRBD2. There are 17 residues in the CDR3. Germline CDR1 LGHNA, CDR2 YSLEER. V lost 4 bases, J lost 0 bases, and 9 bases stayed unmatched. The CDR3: CASSPSLAGGYQETQYF. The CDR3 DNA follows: TGCGCCAGCAGCCCGTCGCTGGCGGGAGGGTACCAAGAGACCCAGTACTTC.

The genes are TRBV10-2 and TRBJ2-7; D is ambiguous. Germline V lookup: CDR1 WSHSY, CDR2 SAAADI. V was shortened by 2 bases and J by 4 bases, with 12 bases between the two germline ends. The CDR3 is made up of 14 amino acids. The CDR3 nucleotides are TGCGCCAGCAGTGAGAGCCTACAGCCTTACGAGCAGTACTTC. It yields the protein CASSESLQPYEQYF.

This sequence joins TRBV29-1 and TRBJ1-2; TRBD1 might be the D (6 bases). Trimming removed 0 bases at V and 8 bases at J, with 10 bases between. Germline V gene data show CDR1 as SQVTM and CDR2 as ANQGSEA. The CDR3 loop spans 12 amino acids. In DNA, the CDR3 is TGCAGCGTTGAAGAGGGGGCGGAAGGCTACACCTTC. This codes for CSVEEGAEGYTF.

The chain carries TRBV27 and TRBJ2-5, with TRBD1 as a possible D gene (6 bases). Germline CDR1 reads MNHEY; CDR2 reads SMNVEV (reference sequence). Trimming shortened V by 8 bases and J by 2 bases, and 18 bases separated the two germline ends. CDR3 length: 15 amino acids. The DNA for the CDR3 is TGTGCCAGCTCCGATCCGGGACACCCTCAAGAGACCCAGTACTTC. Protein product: CASSDPGHPQETQYF.

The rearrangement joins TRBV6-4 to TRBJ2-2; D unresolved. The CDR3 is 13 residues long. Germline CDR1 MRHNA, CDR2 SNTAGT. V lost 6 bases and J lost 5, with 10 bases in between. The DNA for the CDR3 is TGTGCCAGCAGCACCTCGCAAACCGGGGAGCTGTTTTTT. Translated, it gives CASSTSQTGELFF.

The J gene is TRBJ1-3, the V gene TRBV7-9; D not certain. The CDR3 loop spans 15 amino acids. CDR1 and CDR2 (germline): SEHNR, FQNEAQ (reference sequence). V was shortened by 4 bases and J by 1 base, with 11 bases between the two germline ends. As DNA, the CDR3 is TGTGCCAGCAGCTCCCCGTCCGGGTCTGGAAACACCATATATTTT. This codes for CASSSPSGSGNTIYF.

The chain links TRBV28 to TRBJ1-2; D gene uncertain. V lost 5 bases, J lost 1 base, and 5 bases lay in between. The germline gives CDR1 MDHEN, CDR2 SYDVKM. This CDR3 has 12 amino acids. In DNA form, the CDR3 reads TGTGCCAGCAGTCGTCATAACTATGGCTACACCTTC. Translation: CASSRHNYGYTF.

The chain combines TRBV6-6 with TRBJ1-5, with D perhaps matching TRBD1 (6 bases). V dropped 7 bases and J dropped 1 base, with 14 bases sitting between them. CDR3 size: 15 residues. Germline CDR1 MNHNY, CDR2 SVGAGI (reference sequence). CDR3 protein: CASIIGGASNQPQHF. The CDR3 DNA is TGTGCCAGCATAATCGGGGGGGCGAGCAATCAGCCCCAGCATTTT.

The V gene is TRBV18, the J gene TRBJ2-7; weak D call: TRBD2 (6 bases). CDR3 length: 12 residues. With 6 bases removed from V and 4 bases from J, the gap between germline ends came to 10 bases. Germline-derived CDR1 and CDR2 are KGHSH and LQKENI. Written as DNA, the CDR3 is TGTGCCAGCTCGACCGGGACTTACGAGCAGTACTTC. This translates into CASSTGTYEQYF.

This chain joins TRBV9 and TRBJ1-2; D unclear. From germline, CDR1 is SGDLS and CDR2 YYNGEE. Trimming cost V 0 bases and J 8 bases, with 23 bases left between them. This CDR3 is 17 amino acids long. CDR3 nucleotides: TGTGCCAGCAGCGTAGGAATGGGGTCAGCGATTATTTCGGGCTACACCTTC. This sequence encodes CASSVGMGSAIISGYTF.

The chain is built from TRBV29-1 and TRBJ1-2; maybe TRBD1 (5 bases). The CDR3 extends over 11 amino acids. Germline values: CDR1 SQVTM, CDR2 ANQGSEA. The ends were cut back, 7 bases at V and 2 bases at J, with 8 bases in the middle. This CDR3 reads CSGGTNYGYTF. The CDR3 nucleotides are TGCAGCGGGGGGACCAACTATGGCTACACCTTC. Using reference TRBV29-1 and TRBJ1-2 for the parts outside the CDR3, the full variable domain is SAVISQKPSRDICQRGTSLTIQCQVDSQVTMMFWYRQQPGQSLTLIATANQGSEATYESGFVIDKFPISRPNLTFSTLTVSNMSPEDSSIYLCSGGTNYGYTFGSGTRLTVV.

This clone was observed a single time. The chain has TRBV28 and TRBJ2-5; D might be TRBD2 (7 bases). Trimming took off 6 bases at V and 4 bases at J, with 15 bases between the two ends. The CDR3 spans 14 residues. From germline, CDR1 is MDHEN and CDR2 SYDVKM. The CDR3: CASSTGRGRETQYF. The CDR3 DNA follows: TGTGCCAGCAGCACGGGGAGGGGGAGAGAGACCCAGTACTTC.

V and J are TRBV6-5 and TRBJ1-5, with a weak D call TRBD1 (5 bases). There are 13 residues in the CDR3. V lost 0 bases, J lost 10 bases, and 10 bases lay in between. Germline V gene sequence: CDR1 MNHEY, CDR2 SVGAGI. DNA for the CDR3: TGTGCCAGCAGTTACTCAGGGGTCCTTCCCCAGCATTTT. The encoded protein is CASSYSGVLPQHF.

The CDR3 bases are TGTGCCAGCAGGATAGACAGGGCCCGGGTCACTGAAGCTTTCTTT. Amino acid sequence: CASRIDRARVTEAFF. This chain connects TRBV5-6 to TRBJ1-1; 7 bases fit TRBD1. J was trimmed by 4 bases and V by 5 bases; bases with no gene match: 11. Germline V lookup: CDR1 SGHDT, CDR2 YYEEEE. This CDR3 has 15 amino acids.

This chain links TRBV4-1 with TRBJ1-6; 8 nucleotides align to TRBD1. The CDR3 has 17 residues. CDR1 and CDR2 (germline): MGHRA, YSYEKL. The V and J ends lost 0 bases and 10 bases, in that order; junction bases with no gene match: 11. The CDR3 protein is CASSQDQGQGRRSPLHF. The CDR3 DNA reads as TGCGCCAGCAGCCAAGATCAAGGACAGGGACGGCGGTCACCCCTCCACTTT.

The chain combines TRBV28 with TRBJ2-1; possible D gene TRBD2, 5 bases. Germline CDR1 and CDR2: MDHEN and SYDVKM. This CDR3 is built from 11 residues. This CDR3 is CAAGQNNEQFF. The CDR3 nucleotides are TGTGCGGCGGGCCAAAACAATGAGCAGTTCTTC.

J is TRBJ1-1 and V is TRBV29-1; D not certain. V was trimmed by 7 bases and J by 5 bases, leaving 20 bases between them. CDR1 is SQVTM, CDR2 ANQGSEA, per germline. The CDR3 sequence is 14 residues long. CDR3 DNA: TGCAGCGGTCTCGGAGGGCCAACCGGGACTGAAGCTTTCTTT. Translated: CSGLGGPTGTEAFF.

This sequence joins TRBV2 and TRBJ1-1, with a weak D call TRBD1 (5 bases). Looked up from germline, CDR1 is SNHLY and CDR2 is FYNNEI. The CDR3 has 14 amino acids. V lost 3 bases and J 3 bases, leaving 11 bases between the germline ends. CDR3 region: CASSDQGAHTEAFF. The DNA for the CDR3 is TGTGCCAGCAGTGATCAAGGGGCTCACACTGAAGCTTTCTTT.

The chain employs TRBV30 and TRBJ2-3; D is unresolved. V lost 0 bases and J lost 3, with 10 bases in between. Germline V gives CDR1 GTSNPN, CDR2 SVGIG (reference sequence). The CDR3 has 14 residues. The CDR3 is CAWSVHQITDTQYF. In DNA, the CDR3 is TGTGCCTGGAGTGTACACCAGATAACAGATACGCAGTATTTT.

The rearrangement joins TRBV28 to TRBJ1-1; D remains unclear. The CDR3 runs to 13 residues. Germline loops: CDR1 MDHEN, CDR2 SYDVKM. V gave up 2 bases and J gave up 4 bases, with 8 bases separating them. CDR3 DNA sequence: TGTGCCAGCAGTTTAAGGGCTCCCACTGAAGCTTTCTTT. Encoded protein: CASSLRAPTEAFF.

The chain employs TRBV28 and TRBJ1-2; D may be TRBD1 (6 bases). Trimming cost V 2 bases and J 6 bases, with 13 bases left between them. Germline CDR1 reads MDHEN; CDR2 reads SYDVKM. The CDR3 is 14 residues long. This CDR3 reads CASSLDTGINGYTF. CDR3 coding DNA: TGTGCCAGCAGTTTAGACACAGGGATCAATGGCTACACCTTC.

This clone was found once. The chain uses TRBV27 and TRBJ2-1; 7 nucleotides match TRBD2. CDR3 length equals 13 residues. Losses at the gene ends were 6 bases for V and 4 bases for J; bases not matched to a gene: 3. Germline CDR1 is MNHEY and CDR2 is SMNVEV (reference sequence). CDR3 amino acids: CASRPGLYNEQFF. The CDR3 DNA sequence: TGTGCCAGCAGACCGGGACTATACAATGAGCAGTTCTTC.

The CDR3 DNA is TGTGCCAGCAGCGTAGGACAGGGCAACACCGGGGAGCTGTTTTTT. Amino acid sequence: CASSVGQGNTGELFF. The V and J genes are TRBV7-6 and TRBJ2-2; 8 bases align to TRBD1. After removal of 5 bases from V and 2 bases from J, the junction contained 4 bases not matched to a gene. Germline-derived CDR1 and CDR2 are SGHVS and FNYEAQ. The CDR3 extends over 15 amino acids.

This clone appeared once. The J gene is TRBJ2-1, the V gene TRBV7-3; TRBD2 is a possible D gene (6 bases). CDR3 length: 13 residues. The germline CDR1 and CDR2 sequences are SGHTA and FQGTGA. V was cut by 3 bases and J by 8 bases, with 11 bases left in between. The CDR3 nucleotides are TGTGCCAGCAGCTTTGGAGGGAGCGATGAGCAGTTCTTC. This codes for CASSFGGSDEQFF.

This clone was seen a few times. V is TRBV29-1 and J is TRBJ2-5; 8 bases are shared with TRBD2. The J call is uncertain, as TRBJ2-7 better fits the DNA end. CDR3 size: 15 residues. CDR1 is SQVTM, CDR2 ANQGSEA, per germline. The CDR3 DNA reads TGCAGCGCCCCCGGGACTAGGGGCCCCCCCTACGAGCAGTACTTC. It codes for CSAPGTRGPPYEQYF.